Described below is a single TCR beta chain sequence and its context. Its antigen is unidentified. The source of the sample is a study of siplizumab effects on memory and regulatory T cells. The study's findings and limits: Siplizumab caused a significant drop in alloreactive sequences traceable to unstimulated CD4+ memory cells. Reactions containing siplizumab showed mappable alloreactive CD4+ clones averaging approximately 74% Treg-derived, versus around 26% in controls. It was never confirmed that proliferating Tregs from siplizumab cultures were suppressive.

V lost 5 bases, J lost 3 bases, and 10 bases lay in between. This CDR3 region has 13 residues. The germline V gene has CDR1 ENHRY and CDR2 SYGVKD. Approximately 100,000 TCR templates per sample were sequenced. Sequencing used immunoSEQ multiplex PCR; TCRdb keeps in-frame clones, though not all of them. The sample lists some 99,000 clones, under 95% occurring once. The chain couples TRBV10-3 to TRBJ1-1, with a tentative D call TRBD1 (5 bases). The sequenced material came from Tregs sorted from blood. The TCR sequence derives from a human donor in good health. The CDR3 nucleotides read TGTGCCATCAGTAAGACAGATTACACTGAAGCTTTCTTT. Its translation is CAISKTDYTEAFF.